What follows are 30 T cell receptor beta chains derived from one specimen sequenced in a study of identical twins. From the 5' RACE reads, TCRdb called clonotypes with MiXCR, one entry per CDR3 protein. The sample gives a few hundred thousand distinct CDR3 sequences, roughly 13% of which show up once; approximately 1% is in the top ten. These data also formed part of another study, on yellow fever vaccine responses in identical twins.

Sequencing input: CD4+ T cells sorted from blood. Every receptor here comes from a woman in her late teens or twenties in good health.

In its sample, this clonotype was seen a few times. The gene calls are TRBV6-5 and TRBJ2-1, with 8 bases matching TRBD1. The CDR3 is 11 residues long. Trimming removed 7 bases from V and 10 bases from J; junction bases left unmatched: 3. Germline values: CDR1 MNHEY, CDR2 SVGAGI. CDR3 sequence reads: CASTRDREQFF. The DNA of the CDR3 is TGTGCCAGCACCCGGGACAGGGAGCAGTTCTTC.

This clonotype showed up just a few times. The chain couples TRBV12-3 or TRBV12-4 to TRBJ2-7, with 7 bases fitting TRBD1. The CDR3 runs 13 residues. The junction had 7 bases not matched to a gene; V was cut back by 6 bases and J by 5 bases. This chain's CDR3 is CASSLDRPNEQYF. CDR3 coding DNA: TGTGCCAGCAGCCTGGACAGGCCGAACGAGCAGTACTTC.

V gene TRBV5-1 combines with J gene TRBJ1-6; 7 bases map to TRBD1. CDR3 size: 15 residues. Germline V lookup: CDR1 SGHRS, CDR2 YFSETQ. The V segment lost 4 bases and the J segment 6 bases; nucleotides outside the gene matches: 7. DNA of the CDR3: TGCGCCAGCAGCGCTGACAGGGCCGGTAATTCACCCCTCCACTTT. Protein product: CASSADRAGNSPLHF.

There are a few counts of this clonotype. V and J are TRBV7-3 and TRBJ2-3; D perhaps matches TRBD2 (7 bases). CDR1 is SGHTA and CDR2 is FQGTGA in the germline V gene. With 3 bases removed from V and 5 bases from J, the gap between germline ends came to 15 bases. The CDR3 is 15 amino acids. For the CDR3, the DNA is TGTGCCAGCAGCTTTGATGGGGGGGCCGGAGATACGCAGTATTTT. It translates to CASSFDGGAGDTQYF.

This clonotype was picked up many times. This chain joins TRBV2 and TRBJ1-1, with D hard to call. V gave up 6 bases and J gave up 0 bases, with 8 bases separating them. Germline V gene lookup returns CDR1 SNHLY and CDR2 FYNNEI. CDR3 size: 13 residues. DNA of the CDR3: TGTGCCAGCAGCGGTGACATGAACACTGAAGCTTTCTTT. The encoded protein is CASSGDMNTEAFF.

This clonotype was observed many times. The rearrangement links TRBV12-3 or TRBV12-4 to TRBJ2-7; either TRBD1 or TRBD2 may supply D (6 bases each). The CDR3 totals 14 residues. Trimming left V 7 bases short and J 0 bases short, with 13 bases between. The CDR3: CASTPGARSYEQYF. The CDR3 bases are TGTGCCAGCACCCCGGGGGCACGCTCCTACGAGCAGTACTTC.

This clonotype was observed at least ten times. The CDR3 DNA is TGTGCCAGCAGCCAAGAAGGGGAGCATCAGCCCCAGCATTTT. It translates to CASSQEGEHQPQHF. The chain carries TRBV4-2 and TRBJ1-5; D is perhaps TRBD1 (5 bases). Germline CDR1 LGHNA, CDR2 YNFKEQ. The CDR3 length is 14 residues. Trimming left V 0 bases short and J 5 bases short, with 8 bases between.

This clonotype appeared many times. The chain uses TRBV5-1 and TRBJ2-3, with D uncertain. V dropped 1 base and J dropped 1 base, with 7 bases sitting between them. CDR1 and CDR2 from the germline V gene are SGHRS and YFSETQ. The CDR3 has 14 amino acids. The CDR3 nucleotides are TGCGCCAGCAGCTTGAATCCCCGCACAGATACGCAGTATTTT. Protein sequence: CASSLNPRTDTQYF. Full variable domain (outside the CDR3, taken from reference TRBV5-1 and TRBJ2-3): KAGVTQTPRYLIKTRGQQVTLSCSPISGHRSVSWYQQTPGQGLQFLFEYFSETQRNKGNFPGRFSGRQFSNSRSEMNVSTLELGDSALYLCASSLNPRTDTQYFGPGTRLTVL.

The rearrangement uses TRBV10-2 and TRBJ2-1, with 14 bases fitting TRBD2. V trimming: 6 bases; J trimming: 7 bases; junction bases outside the gene matches: 2. Germline V gene lookup returns CDR1 WSHSY and CDR2 SAAADI. The CDR3 loop spans 14 amino acids. The CDR3 sequence is CASRGLAGENEQFF. CDR3 sequence (DNA): TGCGCCAGCAGGGGACTAGCGGGAGAGAATGAGCAGTTCTTC.

The rearrangement links TRBV4-2 to TRBJ2-4; 9 positions agree with TRBD2. Germline CDR1 and CDR2: LGHNA and YNFKEQ. The CDR3 has 18 residues. With V trimmed by 4 bases and J by 4 bases, 14 bases remained unmatched. The CDR3: CASSRTREGTSSKNIQYF. The CDR3 DNA reads TGTGCCAGCAGCCGAACTAGAGAAGGGACTAGCAGTAAAAACATTCAGTACTTC.

The chain uses TRBV11-2 and TRBJ2-1; D is unclear. The CDR3 has 14 residues. The germline V and J ends were trimmed by 3 bases and 1 base, with 7 bases remaining between them. CDR1 and CDR2 from the germline V gene are SGHAT and FQNNGV. The CDR3, as DNA: TGTGCCAGCAGCTTGGGCCAATCCTACAATGAGCAGTTCTTC. It encodes CASSLGQSYNEQFF.

This clonotype was detected a few times. The V call is TRBV29-1, the J call TRBJ1-4, with D possibly TRBD1 on 6 matching bases. Germline V gene lookup returns CDR1 SQVTM and CDR2 ANQGSEA. The CDR3 runs 14 residues. The V gene lost 5 bases and the J gene lost 5 bases, with 15 bases spanning the gap. The CDR3 DNA reads TGCAGCGTTAAAATTCGACAGGTCAATGAAAAACTGTTTTTT. Translation: CSVKIRQVNEKLFF.

About this clonotype itself: The junction shows a germline mismatch at one end, possibly a read error. The genes are TRBV3-1 and TRBJ2-1; D uncertain. This CDR3 comprises 14 residues. Looked up from germline, CDR1 is LGHDT and CDR2 is YNNKEL (reference sequence). The CDR3, as DNA: TGTGCCAGCAGCCAACCCCCTTCCTCCAATGAGCAGTTCTTC. This codes for CASSQPPSSNEQFF.

This clonotype was seen more than once but under ten times. This rearrangement joins TRBV28 to TRBJ2-1; D call uncertain. This CDR3 contains 16 residues. Germline CDR1 is MDHEN and CDR2 is SYDVKM. The V end was cut by 7 bases, the J end by 0 bases, with 16 bases between. The DNA of the CDR3 is TGTGCCAGCACCCCTCGGTCCAGGAGCTCCTACAATGAGCAGTTCTTC. It codes for CASTPRSRSSYNEQFF.

The V call is TRBV12-3 or TRBV12-4, the J call TRBJ2-1, with unresolved D. Trimming cost V 0 bases and J 5 bases, with 11 bases left between them. The CDR3 spans 15 residues. The CDR3 DNA follows: TGTGCCAGCAGTTTAGCGCTATACGTAGACAATGAGCAGTTCTTC. As protein: CASSLALYVDNEQFF.

This clonotype was found a few times. The chain links TRBV27 to TRBJ2-5; tentatively, D is TRBD1 (5 bases). CDR1 and CDR2 (germline): MNHEY, SMNVEV (reference sequence). Trimming left V 6 bases short and J 4 bases short, with 15 bases between. The CDR3 runs 14 residues. This CDR3 is CASRTTVNGETQYF. The CDR3 DNA reads as TGTGCCAGCAGAACGACAGTAAACGGAGAGACCCAGTACTTC.

The chain combines TRBV6-5 with TRBJ1-5, with TRBD1 as a possible D gene (5 bases). Germline V CDR1 and CDR2: MNHEY, SVGAGI. This CDR3 is 14 amino acids long. The V end was cut by 4 bases, the J end by 1 base, with 8 bases between. The CDR3 here is CASSSGTSNQPQHF. CDR3 coding DNA: TGTGCCAGCAGTTCCGGGACGAGCAATCAGCCCCAGCATTTT.

There are a few counts of this clonotype. The chain joins TRBV20-1 to TRBJ1-3; no clear D. The length of the CDR3 is 14 residues. Germline V gene sequence: CDR1 DFQATT, CDR2 SNEGSKA (reference sequence). V was trimmed by 0 bases and J by 0 bases, leaving 6 bases between them. The chain's CDR3 is CSARDRRSGNTIYF. CDR3 sequence (DNA): TGCAGTGCTAGAGATAGACGCTCTGGAAACACCATATATTTT.

This clonotype was counted many times. This CDR3 is CASSDTGLKGEQYF. CDR3 bases: TGTGCCAGCAGTGACACGGGGCTGAAAGGGGAGCAGTACTTC. The chain couples TRBV2 to TRBJ2-7, with D tentatively TRBD1 or TRBD2 (5 bases each). The CDR3 is made up of 14 amino acids. Germline lookup yields CDR1 SNHLY and CDR2 FYNNEI. Trimming cost V 3 bases and J 7 bases, with 16 bases left between them.

The V call is TRBV7-2, the J call TRBJ2-1, with D unclear. V was trimmed by 1 base and J by 0 bases, leaving 10 bases between them. The CDR3 contains 16 residues. Germline CDR1 SGHTA, CDR2 FQGNSA. CDR3 loop: CASSLVIHSSYNEQFF. Written as DNA, the CDR3 is TGTGCCAGCAGCTTAGTCATCCATAGCTCCTACAATGAGCAGTTCTTC.

This clonotype was detected ten times or more. This chain joins TRBV5-4 and TRBJ2-1; D is perhaps TRBD1 (6 bases). CDR1 SGHNT and CDR2 YYREEE come from the germline V gene (reference sequence). V gave up 4 bases and J gave up 0 bases, with 11 bases separating them. This CDR3 spans 15 amino acids. CDR3 amino acids: CASSRQDSSYNEQFF. In nucleotides, the CDR3 is TGTGCCAGCAGCCGACAGGACAGCTCCTACAATGAGCAGTTCTTC.

This clonotype appeared a few times. The rearrangement uses TRBV20-1 and TRBJ2-3, with D tentatively TRBD2 (5 bases). V lost 6 bases to trimming and J lost 0 bases, with 16 bases between them. CDR3 length: 15 residues. Germline V gene sequence: CDR1 DFQATT, CDR2 SNEGSKA (reference sequence). The CDR3 spells CSAPSKAASTDTQYF. In DNA, the CDR3 is TGCAGTGCCCCCTCCAAAGCGGCTAGCACAGATACGCAGTATTTT.

This clonotype came up many times. The V gene is TRBV12-3 or TRBV12-4, the J gene TRBJ2-5; D may match TRBD1 or TRBD2 (6 bases each). The CDR3 has 12 residues. V lost 3 bases to trimming and J lost 7 bases, with 9 bases between them. CDR3 nucleotides: TGTGCCAGCAGTTTGGAGGGGGGGACCCAGTACTTC. Encoded protein: CASSLEGGTQYF.

This clonotype was counted between two and nine times. V and J are TRBV28 and TRBJ2-3; TRBD2 agrees at 7 bases. The CDR3 consists of 14 residues. V shed 5 bases and J 2 bases; nucleotides not matched to a gene: 4. Germline values: CDR1 MDHEN, CDR2 SYDVKM. This CDR3 is CASSAQRDTDTQYF. The DNA for the CDR3 is TGTGCCAGCAGTGCCCAGCGGGACACAGATACGCAGTATTTT.

This clonotype has only a few counts. The chain carries TRBV10-3 and TRBJ2-2; possibly TRBD2 for D (6 bases). Germline CDR1 is ENHRY and CDR2 is SYGVKD. Trimming left V 6 bases short and J 4 bases short, with 18 bases between. This CDR3 has 16 amino acids. The CDR3 sequence: CAIRREAASSTGELFF. Written as DNA, the CDR3 is TGTGCCATCAGGAGGGAGGCAGCCTCGAGCACCGGGGAGCTGTTTTTT.

This chain connects TRBV4-3 to TRBJ2-7; TRBD2 might be the D (5 bases). V was cut by 0 bases and J by 2 bases, with 14 bases left in between. This CDR3 region has 16 residues. Germline CDR1 reads LGHNA; CDR2 reads YSLEER. CDR3 amino acids: CASSQDSGVPTYEQYF. CDR3 coding DNA: TGCGCCAGCAGCCAAGATTCCGGGGTGCCAACCTACGAGCAGTACTTC.

This chain links TRBV10-3 with TRBJ2-5, with TRBD1 matching over 12 bases. After removal of 4 bases from V and 3 bases from J, the junction contained 12 bases not matched to a gene. This CDR3 has 18 residues. Germline assignment: CDR1 ENHRY and CDR2 SYGVKD. CDR3 nucleotides: TGTGCCATCAGTGCCGGGGGGACAGGGGGCGCGCGGGAAGAGACCCAGTACTTC. This encodes CAISAGGTGGAREETQYF.

This rearrangement joins TRBV11-3 to TRBJ1-1; D is unclear. The V gene lost 5 bases and the J gene lost 1 base, with 11 bases spanning the gap. CDR3 length equals 14 residues. In germline, CDR1 is SGHNT, CDR2 YENEEA. This chain's CDR3 is CASSPKQRNTEAFF. DNA for the CDR3: TGTGCCAGCAGCCCTAAACAGAGGAACACTGAAGCTTTCTTT.

V gene TRBV4-3 combines with J gene TRBJ2-7, with unresolved D. V was pared by 3 bases and J by 0 bases, with 15 bases between. The CDR3 covers 16 residues. Germline V gene lookup returns CDR1 LGHNA and CDR2 YSLEER. Here the CDR3 reads CASSHSGGKRSYEQYF. The CDR3 DNA follows: TGCGCCAGCAGCCATTCGGGCGGAAAGCGCTCCTACGAGCAGTACTTC.

Only a few counts were recorded for this clonotype. The rearrangement joins TRBV12-3 or TRBV12-4 to TRBJ2-3; TRBD2 matches 11 bases. This CDR3 contains 15 residues. Trimming cost V 6 bases and J 2 bases; bases outside gene matches: 4. In DNA, the CDR3 is TGTGCCAGCAGGACTAGCGGGACCACCACAGATACGCAGTATTTT. Protein product: CASRTSGTTTDTQYF.